This record concerns one TCR beta chain sequence. The antigen remains unidentified. The CDR3 runs 13 residues. The ends lost 9 bases at V and 4 bases at J; junction bases unmatched: 4. The germline V gene encodes CDR1 SNHLY and CDR2 FYNNEI. The PCR had 60 Vbeta and 13 Jbeta primers. Clones were read by immunoSEQ multiplex PCR, and TCRdb kept only the in-frame ones, dropping some. The table lists about 67,000 clones, about two thirds of them singletons. The data were obtained in a study of cytomegalovirus exposure and HLA in healthy donors. Findings and limits, study-wide: For most subjects, TCR beta sequences were reported to predict HLA-A and HLA-B alleles with accuracy.

At the time of sampling, donors were nominally healthy, though unrecorded immune exposures were likely. V and J are TRBV2 and TRBJ2-1, with 9 bases fitting TRBD1. Specimen: PBMCs. The receptor's source is a woman between 25 and 40 years old in good health and CMV-seronegative. CDR3 protein: CARGTGLYNEQFF. In nucleotides, the CDR3 is TGTGCCAGGGGGACAGGGCTTTACAATGAGCAGTTCTTC.